One sample yielded the 14 T cell receptor beta chains listed below, sequenced in a study of Ad26.COV2.S vaccination and SARS-CoV-2 variants. Clones were sequenced by immunoSEQ multiplex PCR, and TCRdb holds only the in-frame ones, with some missing. The data show under 550,000 clones, approximately 90% seen once. Treatment: roughly 20 received Ad26.COV2.S at low or high dose, single or two shots; about 5 received placebo; per-sample allocation not given. Material that was analyzed had been drawn on day 63 after the first vaccine or placebo injection. This specimen was peripheral blood, taken in a trial of Ad26.COV2.S vaccine versus placebo. The receptors were gathered from a person between 18 and 60 years old who received the Ad26.COV2.S COVID-19 vaccine or a placebo.

V and J are TRBV12-3 or TRBV12-4 and TRBJ1-4; no firm D call. The length of the CDR3 is 12 residues. Trimming took 0 bases from V and 13 from J, leaving 9 bases between them. The CDR3 loop is CASSLALSTLFF. The CDR3 DNA reads as TGTGCCAGCAGTTTAGCTCTTTCGACACTGTTTTTT.

This CDR3 is CASSEVRGGPTDTQYF. Written as DNA, the CDR3 is TGTGCCAGCAGTGAAGTCCGCGGGGGGCCGACAGATACGCAGTATTTT. This rearrangement joins TRBV2 to TRBJ2-3; 8 bases match TRBD2. The CDR3 runs to 16 residues. Per germline, CDR1 SNHLY and CDR2 FYNNEI. V shed 1 base and J 3 bases; nucleotides not matched to a gene: 6.

The genes are TRBV7-2 and TRBJ1-5; 9 nucleotides line up with TRBD1. The CDR3 extends over 15 amino acids. J lost 2 bases, V lost 5 bases, and 4 bases had no gene match. Germline assignment: CDR1 SGHTA and CDR2 FQGNSA. Here the CDR3 reads CASSRDRDRNQPQHF. CDR3 nucleotides: TGTGCCAGCAGCCGGGACAGGGATCGCAATCAGCCCCAGCATTTT. The variable domain in full, completed from reference TRBV7-2 and TRBJ1-5, reads GAGVSQSPSNKVTEKGKDVELRCDPISGHTALYWYRQSLGQGLEFLIYFQGNSAPDKSGLPSDRFSAERTGGSVSTLTIQRTQQEDSAVYLCASSRDRDRNQPQHFGDGTRLSIL.

This clone has a single count. V usage is TRBV6-5 and J usage is TRBJ1-1, with D unresolved. CDR1 is MNHEY, CDR2 SVGAGI, per germline. Between the trimmed V and J ends, which lost 6 bases and 7 bases, there was a span of 15 bases. This CDR3 has 13 residues. This CDR3 is CASRRSREGEAFF. The DNA of the CDR3 is TGTGCCAGCAGACGTTCGAGGGAGGGTGAAGCTTTCTTT.

The chain carries TRBV7-9 and TRBJ1-4; D ambiguous. The CDR3 contains 19 residues. The germline CDR1 and CDR2 sequences are SEHNR and FQNEAQ (reference sequence). The ends were cut back, 8 bases at V and 7 bases at J, with 32 bases in the middle. The CDR3 bases are TGTGCCAGCGCACCCGAGGGCCCGAAACAACAGCGGACCCTTGAAAAACTGTTTTTT. Translating it yields CASAPEGPKQQRTLEKLFF.

The J gene is TRBJ2-7, the V gene TRBV9; 7 nucleotides align to TRBD2. V gave up 4 bases and J gave up 5 bases; unmatched junction bases: 9. The CDR3 loop spans 14 amino acids. The germline gives CDR1 SGDLS, CDR2 YYNGEE. CDR3 region: CASSPGGLEDEQYF. The DNA for the CDR3 is TGTGCCAGCAGCCCCGGGGGGTTAGAGGACGAGCAGTACTTC.

This chain connects TRBV3-1 (or the pseudogene TRBV3-2) to TRBJ1-2; 7 positions match TRBD1. This CDR3 region has 16 residues. The V segment lost 3 bases and the J segment 5 bases; nucleotides outside the gene matches: 12. Germline values: CDR1 LGHDT, CDR2 YNNKEL (reference sequence). The CDR3 protein is CASSQGVGTVLYGYTF. CDR3 nucleotides: TGTGCCAGCAGCCAGGGGGTGGGGACAGTATTATATGGCTACACCTTC.

The chain uses TRBV7-2 and TRBJ1-2; D is undetermined. The germline gives CDR1 SGHTA, CDR2 FQGNSA. V dropped 1 base and J dropped 6 bases, with 15 bases sitting between them. CDR3 length equals 15 residues. CDR3 loop: CASSLDYGSFHGYTF. For the CDR3, the DNA is TGTGCCAGCAGCTTAGATTATGGCAGCTTCCATGGCTACACCTTC.

The rearrangement uses TRBV6-2 or TRBV6-3 and TRBJ1-4; D is unresolved. This CDR3 spans 14 amino acids. V lost 2 bases and J 5 bases, leaving 9 bases between the germline ends. Germline CDR1 reads MNHEY; CDR2 reads SVGEGT. In DNA form, the CDR3 reads TGTGCCAGCAGTTACACACGAGAGAATGAAAAACTGTTTTTT. Its translation is CASSYTRENEKLFF.

The CDR3 DNA reads as TGTGCCAGCTCACCACAACAGGGGGCGGCTAATGAAAAACTGTTTTTT. Amino acids: CASSPQQGAANEKLFF. V and J are TRBV18 and TRBJ1-4; 9 bases align to TRBD1. The germline V gene encodes CDR1 KGHSH and CDR2 LQKENI. The junction had 3 bases not matched to a gene; V was cut back by 1 base and J by 3 bases. This CDR3 is 16 amino acids long. The full variable domain, rest sourced from reference TRBV18 and TRBJ1-4, is NAGVMQNPRHLVRRRGQEARLRCSPMKGHSHVYWYRQLPEEGLKFMVYLQKENIIDESGMPKERFSAEFPKEGPSILRIQQVVRGDSAAYFCASSPQQGAANEKLFFGSGTQLSVL.

The chain joins TRBV4-3 to TRBJ1-3; D not resolved. Trimming left V 1 base short and J 2 bases short, with 9 bases between. Germline CDR1 LGHNA, CDR2 YSLEER. The CDR3 runs 15 residues. The CDR3 coding sequence is TGCGCCAGCAGCCAAGCGCCGGTCGCTGGAAACACCATATATTTT. It is translated as CASSQAPVAGNTIYF.

The V and J genes are TRBV9 and TRBJ2-3; D not certain. The CDR3 sequence is 13 residues long. V gave up 3 bases and J gave up 2 bases, with 7 bases separating them. Germline CDR1 reads SGDLS; CDR2 reads YYNGEE. This CDR3 reads CASSAYATDTQYF. The CDR3 nucleotides read TGTGCCAGCAGCGCGTATGCCACAGATACGCAGTATTTT.

The chain carries TRBV30 and TRBJ1-2, with D unclear. In germline, CDR1 is GTSNPN, CDR2 SVGIG (reference sequence). The V gene lost 0 bases and the J gene lost 4 bases, with 9 bases spanning the gap. This CDR3 has 13 amino acids. The CDR3 region is CAWSVSAVYGYTF. The CDR3 DNA reads TGTGCCTGGAGTGTTTCGGCCGTCTATGGCTACACCTTC.

This sequence joins TRBV12-3 or TRBV12-4 and TRBJ1-1, with no clear D. V was trimmed by 10 bases and J by 1 base, leaving 13 bases between them. The CDR3 contains 13 residues. CDR3 in DNA: TGTGCCACTGAGGGCCGATCGAACACTGAAGCTTTCTTT. Translated, it gives CATEGRSNTEAFF.